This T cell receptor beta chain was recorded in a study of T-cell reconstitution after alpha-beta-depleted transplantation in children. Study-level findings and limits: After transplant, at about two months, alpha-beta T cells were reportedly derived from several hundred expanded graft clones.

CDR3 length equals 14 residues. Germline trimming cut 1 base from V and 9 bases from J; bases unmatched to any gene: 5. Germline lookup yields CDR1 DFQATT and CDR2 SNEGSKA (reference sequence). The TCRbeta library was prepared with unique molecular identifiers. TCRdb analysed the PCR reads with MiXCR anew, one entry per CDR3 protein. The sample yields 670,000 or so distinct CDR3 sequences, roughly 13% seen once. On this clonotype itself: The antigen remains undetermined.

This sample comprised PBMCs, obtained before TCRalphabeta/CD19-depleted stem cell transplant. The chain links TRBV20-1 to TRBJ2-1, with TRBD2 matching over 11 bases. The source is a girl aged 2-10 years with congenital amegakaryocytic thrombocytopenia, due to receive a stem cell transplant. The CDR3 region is CSARGASGRREQFF. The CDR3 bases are TGCAGTGCTAGAGGTGCTAGCGGGAGGCGTGAGCAGTTCTTC.